This T cell receptor (beta chain) came from a study of T-cell reconstitution after alpha-beta-depleted transplantation in children. Unique molecular identifiers were built into the TCRbeta library. One entry per CDR3 protein, called by TCRdb with MiXCR from the PCR reads. There are fewer than 400,000 distinct CDR3 sequences in the sample; approximately 23% occur only once, and roughly 9.7% lies in the top ten. Study-wide findings and caveats: Surviving recipient T cells and thymic progenitors accounted for the high day-60 TCRbeta diversity observed in some patients. A year had passed since transplant, and T-cell counts and diversity by then came mostly from newly produced T cells. Reported findings indicate that, about two months after transplant, alpha-beta T cells came from several hundred expanded clones, which were derived from non-depleted graft cells.

CDR1 MNHNS and CDR2 SASEGT come from the germline V gene. CDR3 length: 14 residues. Losses at the gene ends were 5 bases for V and 6 bases for J; bases not matched to a gene: 7. Comment on this clonotype: Antigen specificity is unknown.

Material: PBMCs, mostly from graft donor cells, obtained 180 days after TCRalphabeta/CD19-depleted stem cell transplant. The TCR was taken from a male patient younger than 18 who had a stem cell transplant for acute lymphoblastic leukemia, so the T cells may come from the graft donor. The V gene is TRBV6-1, the J gene TRBJ1-5, with 7 bases lining up with TRBD1. DNA for the CDR3: TGTGCCAGCAGTATTAGGACAGGCACTCAGCCCCAGCATTTT. It encodes CASSIRTGTQPQHF.